The 10 T cell receptor beta chains below come from one sample, sequenced in a study of T cell repertoires in cytomegalovirus infection. TCRdb ran MiXCR on the reads and lists one entry per CDR3 protein. The sample records about 190,000 distinct CDR3 sequences, under 30% being singletons. The source material was PBMCs. These receptor sequences come from a human donor in good health (CMV status not recorded). Some clones in this sample may be carry-over from other donors' samples.

This clonotype turned up a few times. The V gene is TRBV11-3, the J gene TRBJ1-6; D unclear. CDR3 length equals 14 residues. CDR1 is SGHNT and CDR2 is YENEEA in the germline V gene. V was shortened by 1 base and J by 6 bases, with 7 bases between the two germline ends. The CDR3 protein is CASSLGFVNSPLHF. Written as DNA, the CDR3 is TGTGCCAGCAGCTTAGGATTTGTTAATTCACCCCTCCACTTT.

This clonotype was counted only a few times. This sequence joins TRBV18 and TRBJ2-3; maybe TRBD1 (6 bases). V was pared by 3 bases and J by 6 bases, with 13 bases between. The CDR3 is 14 amino acids. Germline V lookup: CDR1 KGHSH, CDR2 LQKENI. The CDR3 protein is CASSPIGQFDTQYF. As DNA, the CDR3 is TGTGCCAGCTCACCTATCGGACAGTTTGATACGCAGTATTTT.

V gene TRBV19 combines with J gene TRBJ1-1; no clear D. The germline CDR1 and CDR2 sequences are LNHDA and SQIVND (reference sequence). V was trimmed by 5 bases and J by 5 bases, leaving 15 bases between them. The CDR3 extends over 14 amino acids. CDR3 residues: CASSQTSGETEAFF. The CDR3, as DNA: TGTGCCAGTAGTCAGACTTCGGGAGAAACTGAAGCTTTCTTT. Full variable domain (missing parts from reference TRBV19 and TRBJ1-1): DGGITQSPKYLFRKEGQNVTLSCEQNLNHDAMYWYRQDPGQGLRLIYYSQIVNDFQKGDIAEGYSVSREKKESFPLTVTSAQKNPTAFYLCASSQTSGETEAFFGQGTRLTVV.

The chain couples TRBV10-3 to TRBJ2-2; perhaps TRBD2 as D (6 bases). In germline, CDR1 is ENHRY, CDR2 SYGVKD. The CDR3 extends over 16 amino acids. Trimming shortened V by 2 bases and J by 0 bases, and 10 bases separated the two germline ends. CDR3 sequence (DNA): TGTGCCATCAGTGAGGGCGGGGCATCGAACACCGGGGAGCTGTTTTTT. Protein product: CAISEGGASNTGELFF.

The chain couples TRBV29-1 to TRBJ2-7, with D unclear. Looked up from germline, CDR1 is SQVTM and CDR2 is ANQGSEA. Deletions cut 0 bases from V and 7 bases from J, with 10 bases between. This CDR3 comprises 12 residues. The CDR3 protein is CSVEDTRTEQYF. CDR3 DNA: TGCAGCGTTGAAGATACCCGAACTGAGCAGTACTTC.

Ten or more counts support this clonotype. The genes are TRBV7-2 and TRBJ2-5, with D tentatively TRBD2 (5 bases). Germline CDR1 and CDR2: SGHTA and FQGNSA. Trimming shortened V by 4 bases and J by 5 bases, and 14 bases separated the two germline ends. The CDR3 has 14 amino acids. CDR3: CASSSRLSGETQYF. For the CDR3, the DNA is TGTGCCAGCAGCTCCCGACTAAGCGGCGAGACCCAGTACTTC.

The rearrangement links TRBV3-1 to TRBJ1-2; D gene ambiguous. Germline V lookup: CDR1 LGHDT, CDR2 YNNKEL (reference sequence). The CDR3 runs to 12 residues. V was pared by 0 bases and J by 7 bases, with 6 bases between. The CDR3: CASSQDAGGYTF. As DNA, the CDR3 is TGTGCCAGCAGCCAAGATGCGGGTGGCTACACCTTC.

This clonotype was seen many times. The V and J genes are TRBV7-8 and TRBJ2-5; 9 bases are a match to TRBD1. The V gene's germline CDR1 is SGHVS and CDR2 FQNEAQ. The ends lost 5 bases at V and 1 base at J; junction bases unmatched: 2. The CDR3 contains 14 residues. The CDR3 region is CASSHRGPQETQYF. The CDR3 DNA reads as TGTGCCAGCAGCCACAGGGGGCCCCAAGAGACCCAGTACTTC.

This clonotype came up a few times. This rearrangement joins TRBV6-2 or TRBV6-3 to TRBJ2-1; perhaps TRBD2 as D (5 bases). The CDR3 totals 13 residues. V was cut by 7 bases and J by 5 bases, with 12 bases left in between. Per the germline V gene, CDR1 is MNHEY and CDR2 is SVGEGT. CDR3 protein: CASTEGPHNEQFF. In DNA, the CDR3 is TGTGCCAGCACCGAGGGCCCCCACAATGAGCAGTTCTTC.

This clonotype was picked up one time. Given a much more abundant clone one base away, this may be a read error. V and J are TRBV7-9 and TRBJ2-5; D possibly corresponds to TRBD1 (6 bases). The CDR3 totals 13 residues. The germline V gene has CDR1 SEHNR and CDR2 FQNEAQ (reference sequence). The germline V and J ends were trimmed by 8 bases and 3 bases, with 13 bases remaining between them. Here the CDR3 reads CASSWTVEETQYF. DNA for the CDR3: TGTGCCAGCTCCTGGACAGTCGAAGAGACCCAGTACTTC.